Given below is one TCR beta chain in context. The antigen remains undetermined. The method was immunoSEQ multiplex PCR; TCRdb's version includes in-frame clones alone and lacks a portion of them. The repertoire holds about 38,000 clones, with 85% to 95% as singletons. The data belong to a study of regulatory dendritic cells for organ transplantation. Study findings and constraints: Memory CD8+ T cells were the most oligoclonal; naive cells were highly diverse.

V was clipped by 5 bases and J by 0 bases, with 11 bases between them. Germline V lookup: CDR1 MNHEY, CDR2 SMNVEV (reference sequence). This CDR3 has 15 amino acids. The chain joins TRBV27 to TRBJ1-3; D may be TRBD1 (5 bases). The receptor was isolated from a human donor in good health. The source material was naive CD8+ T cells from blood. Subset reported: CD45RA+ naive T cells. The CDR3 spells CASSPDSTSGNTIYF. CDR3 DNA: TGTGCCAGCAGTCCCGACAGCACCTCTGGAAACACCATATATTTT.